This entry is about one T cell receptor beta chain. This receptor's antigen is unknown. From each donor, a roughly 2.3 ml peripheral blood sample was drawn into PAXgene tubes and stored at -80 degrees C. Without T cell sorting, total RNA was isolated from whole blood using the PAXgene blood miRNA kit on an automated QIAcube. Deep TCRalpha and TCRbeta repertoire profiling with unique molecular barcoding was performed on peripheral blood of monozygotic twin pairs concordant or discordant for inflammatory bowel disease. For every twin pair, smoking habits were documented, and each individual was categorised as a current, former or never smoker. Libraries were constructed by 5' RACE. Preparation of each TCR library used approximately 4,000 ng of total RNA. For each sample, cDNA synthesis with SMARTScribe reverse transcriptase was split into eight separate reactions. During cDNA synthesis, template switching was used to introduce unique molecular identifiers that contained a 6-nucleotide sample barcode. Amplification of TCRalpha and TCRbeta cDNA involved two nested PCRs of 16 and 9 cycles, and each PCR was followed by bead purification. Before amplification, the cDNA was treated with uracil DNA-glycosylase and purified using the QIAquick PCR purification kit. The second PCR was the step at which Illumina TruSeq-compatible adapters and sample-specific barcodes were added. TapeStation and Qubit were used to check library quality and concentration, and approximately 5 ng of each library went into the pool. The pooled libraries were sequenced with 2 x 100 bp reads and custom sequencing primers on an Illumina HiSeq2500 single-index Rapid Run. The authors' pipeline ran thus. UMI-based consensus assembly with MiGEC version 1.2.6 was used to correct PCR and sequencing errors. MiXCR version 2.1.1 was used for V(D)J alignment, clonotype assembly and CDR3 extraction. To normalise gene usage, clonotype sharing and MAIT/NKT TCR abundance, the analysis used the top 1000, 10 000 and 20 000 clonotypes per sample. Diversity was computed as the inverse Simpson index with the vegan R package after downsampling to 27 000 UMIs. Paired Mann-Whitney U tests on discordant twin pairs were used, with Benjamini-Hochberg multiple-testing correction. Once TCRdb had reprocessed the reads, it stored one entry per CDR3 protein sequence and supplied no DNA. For this entry, the V and J calls and clone size follow TCRdb and not the study's own pipeline. The table for this sample records about 350,000 distinct CDR3 sequences. Clones ranked in the top ten supply around 2% of the sample.

This entry belongs to a study of monozygotic twins with inflammatory bowel disease (dated by TCRdb to about 2019). Study-wide context: In total, roughly 30 monozygotic twin pairs made up the full study: 19 Danish pairs, all IBD-discordant, plus nine German pairs, of which four were IBD-concordant and five were IBD-discordant. Each individual had, on average, about 151 000 unique TCRalpha sequences and 181 000 unique TCRbeta sequences available for analysis. Within discordant pairs, disease-associated traits were sought mainly by comparing IBD patients with their genetically identical healthy co-twins. What the study reported, not specific to this receptor: Measured by the inverse Simpson index, TCRbeta repertoire diversity was lower in IBD patients than in their healthy co-twins. Because patients received different immunosuppressive treatments, the repertoires may have picked up extra background noise and variability between individuals. No single strong signal or clonotype linked to IBD turned up in the results, so the idea that one exists was not supported. Compared with healthy twins, IBD patients shared fewer clonotypes with other individuals, and the difference was most pronounced in patients with signs of disease activity. Different T cell subtypes could not be distinguished in the analysis. Repertoire similarity did not differ between concordant and discordant twins, possibly due to limited statistical power.

The CDR3 starts with the cysteine, ends with the phenylalanine, and has 16 residues. No DNA is given. From a lookup of the germline V gene (reference sequence), CDR1 and CDR2 are LGHDT and YNNKEL. The clonotype originates from a human donor with ulcerative colitis or Crohn's disease, or a healthy co-twin of an affected twin (not recorded which). Sequencing was carried out using blood. The sequence joins TRBV3-1 to TRBJ2-1; TCRdb selects TRBD1, and the lack of DNA leaves this call unchecked. Here the CDR3 is given as CASSLAWGAGYNEQFF.